These 13 T cell receptor beta chains came from one sample sequenced in a study of molecular identifiers for immune sequencing clone quantification. TCRdb itself ran the PCR reads through MiXCR, one entry per CDR3 protein. The sample lists some 650,000 distinct CDR3 sequences, 15% to 20% occurring once. Sequenced input: naive CD8+ T cells from blood, with Jurkat cell RNA spiked in. Regarding subset: FACS-sorted CD8+CD4-CCR7+CD45RA+ naive T cells. The source is a human donor in good health. Some libraries in this study had Jurkat cell RNA spiked in.

In its sample, this clonotype was seen many times. The chain uses TRBV27 and TRBJ2-2; tentatively, D is TRBD1 (5 bases). The CDR3 is 18 residues long. Trimming removed 2 bases at V and 0 bases at J, with 16 bases between. Germline V lookup: CDR1 MNHEY, CDR2 SMNVEV (reference sequence). CDR3 region: CASSLLVRRESNTGELFF. CDR3 in DNA: TGTGCCAGCAGTTTACTTGTACGCAGGGAATCGAACACCGGGGAGCTGTTTTTT.

The chain carries TRBV12-3 or TRBV12-4 and TRBJ1-1; a possible D gene is TRBD1 (6 bases). With 2 bases removed from V and 6 bases from J, the gap between germline ends came to 13 bases. The CDR3 runs to 14 residues. CDR3 DNA sequence: TGTGCCAGCAGTTTATCAGGGGTCGGGTCTGAAGCTTTCTTT. Amino acids: CASSLSGVGSEAFF.

This clonotype was seen repeatedly, ten times or more. V usage is TRBV7-9 and J usage is TRBJ1-2; perhaps TRBD1 as D (5 bases). Germline-derived CDR1 and CDR2 are SEHNR and FQNEAQ (reference sequence). The CDR3 spans 13 residues. The V and J ends lost 5 bases and 8 bases respectively, with 15 bases between them. CDR3 protein: CASSPLGGDGYTF. The CDR3, as DNA: TGTGCCAGCAGCCCCCTCGGGGGTGACGGCTACACCTTC.

This clonotype has only one observation. The CDR3 end shows no conserved phenylalanine or tryptophan, and so a read error is likely. This chain connects TRBV2 to TRBJ2-5, with TRBD2 identical over 9 bases. The CDR3 covers 18 residues. Germline lookup yields CDR1 SNHLY and CDR2 FYNNEI. V lost 3 bases to trimming and J lost 4 bases; unmatched junction nucleotides: 15. DNA of the CDR3: TGTGCCAGCAGTGAGGGGCGGGGGGGCCCTTACGTTCTAGAGACCCAGTACCTC. It codes for CASSEGRGGPYVLETQYL.

As to this clonotype: This may come from a read error, since a much larger clone is one base off. The chain recombines TRBV20-1 with TRBJ1-5; the match to TRBD1 covers 8 bases. This CDR3 region has 18 residues. V dropped 2 bases and J dropped 2; count of bases not matched to a gene: 14. Germline V lookup: CDR1 DFQATT, CDR2 SNEGSKA (reference sequence). CDR3 protein: CSARRPDRGFLGNQPQHF. In DNA, the CDR3 is TGCAGTGCTAGACGCCCCGACAGGGGATTCCTAGGCAATCAGCCCCAGCATTTT.

This clonotype was recorded at least ten times. The J gene is TRBJ2-7, the V gene TRBV9; 9 nucleotides agree with TRBD2. This CDR3 is 14 amino acids long. The J segment lost 4 bases and the V segment lost 3 bases, leaving 5 bases of the junction unmatched. Germline V gene lookup returns CDR1 SGDLS and CDR2 YYNGEE. Here the CDR3 reads CASSARAGGYEQYF. The CDR3 coding sequence is TGTGCCAGCAGCGCCAGGGCGGGGGGGTACGAGCAGTACTTC.

Many counts were recorded for this clonotype. The chain couples TRBV29-1 to TRBJ1-1; D is unclear. Between the trimmed V and J ends, which lost 6 bases and 5 bases, there was a span of 16 bases. Looked up from germline, CDR1 is SQVTM and CDR2 is ANQGSEA. The length of the CDR3 is 13 residues. This CDR3 is CSVERPGSTEAFF. CDR3 DNA sequence: TGCAGCGTCGAGCGTCCGGGCTCAACTGAAGCTTTCTTT.

This clonotype was seen many times. V and J are TRBV3-1 and TRBJ2-5; TRBD2 matches at 8 bases. The CDR3 has 16 amino acids. The junction had 4 bases not matched to a gene; V was cut back by 1 base and J by 0 bases. Germline CDR1 LGHDT, CDR2 YNNKEL (reference sequence). CDR3 in amino acids: CASSQVSSGYQETQYF. The CDR3 region has the DNA TGTGCCAGCAGCCAAGTTTCTAGCGGGTACCAAGAGACCCAGTACTTC.

This clonotype was detected ten times or more. The chain is built from TRBV9 and TRBJ2-2; 12 bases line up with TRBD2. Germline trimming cut 3 bases from V and 0 bases from J; bases unmatched to any gene: 9. Germline V gene data show CDR1 as SGDLS and CDR2 as YYNGEE. The CDR3 sequence is 19 residues long. This chain's CDR3 is CASSEGPSGGAANTGELFF. For the CDR3, the DNA is TGTGCCAGCAGCGAGGGGCCTAGCGGGGGGGCGGCGAACACCGGGGAGCTGTTTTTT.

Concerning this clonotype: This may be a read error, as it is one base from a much larger clone. V gene TRBV9 combines with J gene TRBJ2-3, with D possibly being TRBD2 (7 bases). The CDR3 sequence is 13 residues long. CDR1 is SGDLS and CDR2 is YYNGEE in the germline V gene. The CDR3 DNA follows: TGTGCCAACAGCGTAGGGGGGGCAGATACGCAGTATTTT. This sequence encodes CANSVGGADTQYF. The full variable domain, rest sourced from reference TRBV9 and TRBJ2-3, is DSGVTQTPKHLITATGQRVTLRCSPRSGDLSVYWYQQSLDQGLQFLIQYYNGEERAKGNILERFSAQQFPDLHSELNLSSLELGDSALYFCANSVGGADTQYFGPGTRLTVL.

Regarding this clonotype: It may be a read error: a sequence one base away is much more abundant. The V gene is TRBV2, the J gene TRBJ2-7, with a tentative D call TRBD1 (6 bases). The V gene lost 5 bases and the J gene lost 3 bases, with 17 bases spanning the gap. Germline V CDR1 and CDR2: SNHLY, FYNNEI. This CDR3 spans 15 amino acids. The CDR3, as DNA: TGTGCCAGCAGTTTTTCGCCCGGGACACGCTACGAGCAGTACTTC. Its translation is CASSFSPGTRYEQYF.

This clonotype was picked up many times. The genes are TRBV5-6 and TRBJ2-3, with 11 bases aligning to TRBD2. V lost 4 bases and J lost 0; bases outside the gene matches: 10. The CDR3 is 18 residues long. CDR1 is SGHDT and CDR2 is YYEEEE in the germline V gene. CDR3 protein: CASSQGLAVNPSTDTQYF. CDR3 nucleotides: TGTGCCAGCAGCCAGGGACTAGCGGTAAACCCTAGCACAGATACGCAGTATTTT.

This clonotype appeared many times. The J gene is TRBJ2-7, the V gene TRBV5-4; D is ambiguous. V was trimmed by 4 bases and J by 6 bases, leaving 20 bases between them. Germline V CDR1 and CDR2: SGHNT, YYREEE (reference sequence). CDR3 length: 15 amino acids. The CDR3 spells CASSQEVLGRTEQYF. The CDR3 coding sequence is TGTGCCAGCAGCCAAGAAGTTCTTGGGCGGACCGAGCAGTACTTC.